A selection of T cell receptor beta chains follows, all from one sample in a study of early stage breast cancer tumors. The method was immunoSEQ multiplex PCR; TCRdb's version includes in-frame clones alone and lacks a portion of them. This sample carries some 9,700 clones, over 70% of them seen once, and the ten largest clones take 8.5% to 10%. The sequencing input was normal breast tissue next to the tumor. The receptors stem from a person aged 40-50 years with breast cancer. CDR3s include the opening cysteine and the closing phenylalanine or tryptophan. Each record gives: CDR3 protein, CDR3 DNA, J gene, V gene, clone size, D gene. A D gene is named only where the DNA matches it firmly. Clone size is given for some rows only: seen once, a few or many times, or a class if the clone is expanded.

cdr3_aa: CASSQAGQTSGANVLTF; cdr3_nt: TGTGCCAGCAGCCAAGCGGGACAGACTTCTGGGGCCAACGTCCTGACTTTC; j_call: TRBJ2-6; v_call: TRBV4-2; clone_size: -; d_call: TRBD1
cdr3_aa: CAWNLGTATYEQYF; cdr3_nt: TGTGCCTGGAATTTGGGGACTGCGACCTACGAGCAGTACTTC; j_call: TRBJ2-7; v_call: TRBV30; clone_size: -; d_call: -
cdr3_aa: CASSLGQLAGAKETQYF; cdr3_nt: TGTGCCAGCAGCTTAGGACAACTAGCGGGAGCTAAAGAGACCCAGTACTTC; j_call: TRBJ2-5; v_call: TRBV11-3; clone_size: -; d_call: TRBD2
cdr3_aa: CASSSQGASGETQYF; cdr3_nt: TGTGCCAGCAGTTCACAGGGGGCTTCGGGGGAGACCCAGTACTTC; j_call: TRBJ2-5; v_call: TRBV7-9; clone_size: -; d_call: TRBD1
cdr3_aa: CASSPLVSGRSGNTIYF; cdr3_nt: TGTGCCAGCAGTCCCCTCGTTTCGGGCCGCTCTGGAAACACCATATATTTT; j_call: TRBJ1-3; v_call: TRBV2; clone_size: once; d_call: -
cdr3_aa: CASSLVREANNEQFF; cdr3_nt: TGCGCCAGCAGCTTGGTGAGGGAGGCCAACAATGAGCAGTTCTTC; j_call: TRBJ2-1; v_call: TRBV5-1; clone_size: -; d_call: -
cdr3_aa: CASSLGGGGETQYF; cdr3_nt: TGTGCCAGCAGCTTAGGCGGAGGGGGGGAGACCCAGTACTTC; j_call: TRBJ2-5; v_call: TRBV7-9; clone_size: -; d_call: -
cdr3_aa: CASSLEFGLTEAFF; cdr3_nt: TGTGCCAGCAGCTTAGAATTCGGATTAACTGAAGCTTTCTTT; j_call: TRBJ1-1; v_call: TRBV11-2; clone_size: -; d_call: -
cdr3_aa: CASSLGAGSGEQYF; cdr3_nt: TGTGCCAGCAGCTTAGGGGCTGGGAGCGGCGAGCAGTACTTC; j_call: TRBJ2-7; v_call: TRBV7-2; clone_size: -; d_call: -
cdr3_aa: CASSLKTSGRRADTQYF; cdr3_nt: TGTGCCAGCAGTTTAAAGACTAGCGGGAGGAGGGCAGATACGCAGTATTTT; j_call: TRBJ2-3; v_call: TRBV27; clone_size: -; d_call: TRBD2
cdr3_aa: CASSSRSGASRGVTQYF; cdr3_nt: TGTGCCAGTAGTAGCCGATCGGGGGCTAGTAGGGGGGTTACGCAGTATTTT; j_call: TRBJ2-3; v_call: TRBV19; clone_size: -; d_call: -
cdr3_aa: CASGRTGSHNEQFF; cdr3_nt: TGTGCTAGTGGGAGGACAGGGTCCCACAATGAGCAGTTCTTC; j_call: TRBJ2-1; v_call: TRBV12-5; clone_size: few; d_call: TRBD1
cdr3_aa: CAISVTSNGGYTF; cdr3_nt: TGTGCCATCAGTGTAACTAGCAACGGGGGCTACACCTTC; j_call: TRBJ1-2; v_call: TRBV10-3; clone_size: -; d_call: -
cdr3_aa: CASSRAGGVPGELFF; cdr3_nt: TGTGCCAGCAGCCGAGCGGGAGGGGTGCCCGGGGAGCTGTTTTTT; j_call: TRBJ2-2; v_call: TRBV5-4; clone_size: -; d_call: TRBD2
cdr3_aa: CASLGAAHEQYF; cdr3_nt: TGCGCCAGCCTGGGTGCGGCTCACGAGCAGTACTTC; j_call: TRBJ2-7; v_call: TRBV5-1; clone_size: -; d_call: -
cdr3_aa: CASRTSGSSNEQFF; cdr3_nt: TGTGCCAGCAGGACTAGCGGGAGTTCTAATGAGCAGTTCTTC; j_call: TRBJ2-1; v_call: TRBV7-9; clone_size: -; d_call: TRBD2
cdr3_aa: CTGRSANEQFF; cdr3_nt: TGTACCGGGAGATCGGCCAATGAGCAGTTCTTC; j_call: TRBJ2-1; v_call: TRBV18; clone_size: -; d_call: -
cdr3_aa: CASSDPVPRGGEQFF; cdr3_nt: TGTGCCAGCAGTGATCCCGTACCCCGGGGGGGTGAGCAGTTCTTC; j_call: TRBJ2-1; v_call: TRBV2; clone_size: -; d_call: TRBD2
cdr3_aa: CASSLGAGSGEQYF; cdr3_nt: TGTGCCAGCAGCTTAGGGGCTGGGAGCGGCGAGCAGTACTTC; j_call: TRBJ2-7; v_call: TRBV11-2; clone_size: large; d_call: -
cdr3_aa: CASSPTVQETQYF; cdr3_nt: TGTGCCAGCTCACCGACAGTTCAAGAGACCCAGTACTTC; j_call: TRBJ2-5; v_call: TRBV18; clone_size: once; d_call: -
cdr3_aa: CASSVADQPQHF; cdr3_nt: TGTGCCAGCAGTGTAGCCGATCAGCCCCAGCATTTT; j_call: TRBJ1-5; v_call: TRBV6-6; clone_size: -; d_call: -
cdr3_aa: CASSLTGGDGYTF; cdr3_nt: TGTGCCAGCAGCTTAACAGGGGGGGATGGCTACACCTTC; j_call: TRBJ1-2; v_call: TRBV7-9; clone_size: few; d_call: TRBD1